Listed here are 27 T cell receptor beta chains from one sample, sequenced in a study of shared clonotypes between healthy human individuals. Profiled with immunoSEQ multiplex PCR; TCRdb holds only in-frame clones, not every one. The sample has 2,500,000 or so clones, roughly 93% seen once. Sequenced material: naive CD4+ T cells from PBMCs. Noted subset: CD45RA+ positively selected. These receptors were obtained from a man younger than 30 in good health. Some clones in this sample may be carry-over from other donors' samples.

The chain combines TRBV6-1 with TRBJ2-1; 10 nucleotides match TRBD2. Per the germline V gene, CDR1 is MNHNS and CDR2 is SASEGT. J was trimmed by 6 bases and V by 10 bases; bases with no gene match: 9. The CDR3 totals 14 residues. The CDR3 here is CAISLAGVPNEQFF. Written as DNA, the CDR3 is TGTGCCATATCGCTAGCGGGAGTCCCCAATGAGCAGTTCTTC.

This clone was picked up one time. The sample contains more than one DNA sequence encoding this CDR3. V is TRBV6-5 and J is TRBJ1-5; D remains ambiguous. CDR3 length equals 14 residues. V was pared by 6 bases and J by 0 bases, with 9 bases between. Germline CDR1 and CDR2: MNHEY and SVGAGI. CDR3 DNA sequence: TGTGCCAGCAGGCCTGGATATAGCAATCAGCCCCAGCATTTT. Translating it yields CASRPGYSNQPQHF.

The chain carries TRBV5-1 and TRBJ2-7; 12 positions match TRBD2. This CDR3 region has 14 residues. After removal of 6 bases from V and 5 bases from J, the junction contained 6 bases not matched to a gene. Per the germline V gene, CDR1 is SGHRS and CDR2 is YFSETQ. CDR3 amino acids: CASTMTSGSHEQYF. In DNA, the CDR3 is TGCGCCAGCACCATGACTAGCGGGAGCCACGAGCAGTACTTC.

The genes are TRBV5-1 and TRBJ1-3; tentatively, D is TRBD1 (6 bases). Germline V gives CDR1 SGHRS, CDR2 YFSETQ. The V and J ends lost 7 bases and 3 bases respectively, with 11 bases between them. This CDR3 spans 13 amino acids. The CDR3 bases are TGCGCCAGCGGAGCAGGGGATGGAAACACCATATATTTT. This encodes CASGAGDGNTIYF.

V usage is TRBV9 and J usage is TRBJ1-4; no definite D call. Per the germline V gene, CDR1 is SGDLS and CDR2 is YYNGEE. Trimming took off 3 bases at V and 6 bases at J, with 9 bases between the two ends. The CDR3 consists of 13 residues. CDR3 sequence: CASSEGLDEKLFF. The CDR3 DNA reads TGTGCCAGCAGCGAAGGGTTGGATGAAAAACTGTTTTTT.

The chain has TRBV29-1 and TRBJ2-1, with D unclear. The CDR3 length is 15 residues. V was cut by 7 bases and J by 0 bases, with 16 bases left in between. CDR1 is SQVTM, CDR2 ANQGSEA, per germline. CDR3 sequence reads: CSDARGLDSYNEQFF. CDR3 nucleotides: TGCAGCGATGCGCGTGGGTTGGACTCCTACAATGAGCAGTTCTTC.

About this clone itself: Other DNA sequences in this sample translate to the same CDR3. The chain has TRBV7-3 and TRBJ1-2; D uncertain. The CDR3 sequence is 14 residues long. V shed 0 bases and J shed 2 bases, with 7 bases lying between them. The germline V gene has CDR1 SGHTA and CDR2 FQGTGA. The CDR3 nucleotides read TGTGCCAGCAGCTTAACGCCTGCGAACTATGGCTACACCTTC. It translates to CASSLTPANYGYTF.

The J gene is TRBJ2-1, the V gene TRBV7-9, with a tentative D call TRBD2 (7 bases). The V gene lost 1 base and the J gene lost 8 bases, with 18 bases spanning the gap. This CDR3 contains 16 residues. Germline V gene data show CDR1 as SEHNR and CDR2 as FQNEAQ (reference sequence). The CDR3 DNA is TGTGCCAGCAGCTTAGAAAGGGGGGGATTATTAGATGAGCAGTTCTTC. This translates into CASSLERGGLLDEQFF.

The V gene is TRBV6-5, the J gene TRBJ2-1, with D tentatively TRBD1 (6 bases). Trimming took 2 bases from V and 0 from J, leaving 11 bases between them. The germline gives CDR1 MNHEY, CDR2 SVGAGI. This CDR3 has 16 residues. CDR3 protein: CASSYIGRGSYNEQFF. CDR3 nucleotide sequence: TGTGCCAGCAGTTACATAGGCAGGGGCTCCTACAATGAGCAGTTCTTC.

The chain is built from TRBV7-9 and TRBJ1-1; no definite D call. V was pared by 7 bases and J by 10 bases, with 13 bases between. CDR1 is SEHNR and CDR2 is FQNEAQ in the germline V gene (reference sequence). The CDR3 covers 11 residues. The CDR3 bases are TGTGCCAGCACCCCGGCTTCTGGAGCTTTCTTT. Protein: CASTPASGAFF.

The chain links TRBV4-3 to TRBJ2-2; 11 nucleotides agree with TRBD2. The V and J ends lost 4 bases and 4 bases, in that order; junction bases with no gene match: 11. Germline V gene data show CDR1 as LGHNA and CDR2 as YSLEER. The CDR3 sequence is 18 residues long. The CDR3 bases are TGCGCCAGCAGCCGCCAGGATAGCGGGAGGGCCAGCACCGGGGAGCTGTTTTTT. It translates to CASSRQDSGRASTGELFF.

The CDR3 coding sequence is TGTGCCAGCAGTTTCCCCCCTACTAGCGCCTACGGGTTCTTC. Its protein product is CASSFPPTSAYGFF. The V and J genes are TRBV27 and TRBJ2-1; 7 bases fit TRBD2. Trimming at V came to 3 bases and at J to 15 bases, leaving 14 bases not matched to a gene. The CDR3 spans 14 residues. Germline V gene lookup returns CDR1 MNHEY and CDR2 SMNVEV (reference sequence).

The chain joins TRBV5-4 to TRBJ1-1; D unclear. V was shortened by 4 bases and J by 8 bases, with 15 bases between the two germline ends. Looked up from germline, CDR1 is SGHNT and CDR2 is YYREEE (reference sequence). The CDR3 length is 13 residues. For the CDR3, the DNA is TGTGCCAGCAGCCGAGACTCCGGTAAAGAAGCTTTCTTT. The encoded protein is CASSRDSGKEAFF.

The chain links TRBV27 to TRBJ1-5; perhaps TRBD1 as D (5 bases). The CDR3 sequence is 15 residues long. V lost 2 bases and J 6 bases, leaving 14 bases between the germline ends. Germline V lookup: CDR1 MNHEY, CDR2 SMNVEV (reference sequence). Here the CDR3 DNA reads TGTGCCAGCAGTTTACTTCCGGGGGGGGGTCAGCCCCAGCATTTT. Its translation is CASSLLPGGGQPQHF.

The chain carries TRBV10-3 and TRBJ1-5; a weak D match, TRBD1 (6 bases). CDR3 length: 15 residues. Germline V gene data show CDR1 as ENHRY and CDR2 as SYGVKD. The V gene lost 6 bases and the J gene lost 0 bases, with 12 bases spanning the gap. The CDR3 DNA reads as TGTGCCATCAGACGGACAGACGATAGCAATCAGCCCCAGCATTTT. Its translation is CAIRRTDDSNQPQHF.

This clone was counted once. The sample contains more than one DNA sequence encoding this CDR3. This rearrangement joins TRBV7-2 to TRBJ2-5; possible D gene TRBD1, 6 bases. The germline V and J ends were trimmed by 1 base and 2 bases, with 8 bases remaining between them. Germline loops: CDR1 SGHTA, CDR2 FQGNSA. This CDR3 region has 14 residues. The CDR3 spells CASSLGGQQETQYF. The CDR3 DNA reads TGTGCCAGCAGCTTAGGTGGACAGCAAGAGACCCAGTACTTC.

This rearrangement joins TRBV5-4 to TRBJ2-2; 8 nucleotides agree with TRBD1. CDR3 size: 16 residues. With V trimmed by 5 bases and J by 0 bases, 6 bases remained unmatched. CDR1 SGHNT and CDR2 YYREEE come from the germline V gene (reference sequence). The CDR3 loop reads CASRDRAGANTGELFF. In DNA, the CDR3 is TGTGCCAGCAGGGACAGGGCCGGAGCGAACACCGGGGAGCTGTTTTTT.

The rearrangement links TRBV2 to TRBJ1-2; TRBD1 matches at 9 bases. The CDR3 loop spans 16 amino acids. Germline values: CDR1 SNHLY, CDR2 FYNNEI. J lost 4 bases, V lost 7 bases, and 13 bases had no gene match. Here the CDR3 DNA reads TGTGCCAGCACCTGGGGACAGGGACGGGTCGCCTATGGCTACACCTTC. It codes for CASTWGQGRVAYGYTF.

The chain couples TRBV6-6 to TRBJ1-2; no reliable D call. The CDR3 has 15 amino acids. Germline V gene sequence: CDR1 MNHNY, CDR2 SVGAGI (reference sequence). The V end was cut by 6 bases, the J end by 6 bases, with 20 bases between. CDR3 nucleotides: TGTGCCAGCAGCGCACCAACTCCCCTTCCCCATGGCTACACCTTC. Translated: CASSAPTPLPHGYTF.

The V and J genes are TRBV30 and TRBJ1-1; D ambiguous. There are 13 residues in the CDR3. Looked up from germline, CDR1 is GTSNPN and CDR2 is SVGIG (reference sequence). The germline V and J ends were trimmed by 3 bases and 0 bases, with 8 bases remaining between them. For the CDR3, the DNA is TGTGCCTGGAGGACAAATTTGAACACTGAAGCTTTCTTT. Translated: CAWRTNLNTEAFF.

V usage is TRBV6-1 and J usage is TRBJ1-3, with D possibly being TRBD1 (6 bases). The V and J ends lost 6 bases and 0 bases respectively, with 12 bases between them. CDR1 and CDR2 from the germline V gene are MNHNS and SASEGT. This CDR3 is built from 15 residues. The CDR3 loop is CASRPDRSSGNTIYF. The CDR3, as DNA: TGTGCCAGCAGACCAGACAGGAGCTCTGGAAACACCATATATTTT.

The chain has TRBV19 and TRBJ2-1; TRBD2 agrees at 9 bases. V gave up 7 bases and J gave up 9 bases; unmatched junction bases: 10. This CDR3 is 14 amino acids long. In germline, CDR1 is LNHDA, CDR2 SQIVND (reference sequence). CDR3 sequence (DNA): TGTGCCAGTATGGGGGGCGGGAGGGCCGGTGAGCAGTTCTTC. Translated: CASMGGGRAGEQFF. The whole variable domain, filled in from reference TRBV19 and TRBJ2-1, reads DGGITQSPKYLFRKEGQNVTLSCEQNLNHDAMYWYRQDPGQGLRLIYYSQIVNDFQKGDIAEGYSVSREKKESFPLTVTSAQKNPTAFYLCASMGGGRAGEQFFGPGTRLTVL.

The V gene is TRBV4-1, the J gene TRBJ2-7; either TRBD1 or TRBD2 may supply D (5 bases each). The CDR3 has 15 amino acids. Trimming took off 4 bases at V and 0 bases at J, with 13 bases between the two ends. In germline, CDR1 is MGHRA, CDR2 YSYEKL. CDR3 DNA: TGCGCCAGCAGCCTATCATCCGGGGCCTCCTACGAGCAGTACTTC. It yields the protein CASSLSSGASYEQYF.

The chain recombines TRBV18 with TRBJ1-1; D ambiguous. Trimming pared 1 base from V and 0 bases from J, leaving 9 bases between. Looked up from germline, CDR1 is KGHSH and CDR2 is LQKENI. The CDR3 sequence is 15 residues long. CDR3 region: CASSPLGQLNTEAFF. The CDR3 DNA reads as TGTGCCAGCTCACCACTAGGCCAGTTGAACACTGAAGCTTTCTTT.

The chain couples TRBV27 to TRBJ1-5, with D maybe TRBD1 (6 bases). The CDR3 spans 15 residues. The ends were cut back, 0 bases at V and 3 bases at J, with 9 bases in the middle. Germline-derived CDR1 and CDR2 are MNHEY and SMNVEV (reference sequence). The CDR3 coding sequence is TGTGCCAGCAGTTTATCGTGGGGGCCCAATCAGCCCCAGCATTTT. Its translation is CASSLSWGPNQPQHF.

The chain uses TRBV6-1 and TRBJ2-1; 12 nucleotides match TRBD2. Germline V gene lookup returns CDR1 MNHNS and CDR2 SASEGT. J lost 6 bases, V lost 9 bases, and 6 bases had no gene match. The CDR3 covers 14 residues. CDR3 in amino acids: CASMTSGSTNEQFF. CDR3 DNA sequence: TGTGCCAGTATGACTAGCGGGAGTACCAATGAGCAGTTCTTC.

Points on this clone: The same CDR3 arises from other DNA sequences in this sample as well. The V gene is TRBV10-3, the J gene TRBJ2-5, with D uncertain. Per the germline V gene, CDR1 is ENHRY and CDR2 is SYGVKD. The CDR3 runs 11 residues. V was pared by 3 bases and J by 1 base, with 0 bases between. The CDR3 here is CAISDQETQYF. The CDR3 region has the DNA TGTGCCATCAGTGACCAAGAGACCCAGTACTTC.